The text below deals with one T cell receptor beta chain. Its antigen is currently unknown. The CDR3 extends over 12 amino acids. The V end lost 5 bases, the J end lost 8 bases, and 10 bases lay between the germline ends. In germline, CDR1 is SGHVS, CDR2 FQNEAQ. The sample belongs to a study of cytomegalovirus exposure and HLA in healthy donors. Study context: The approximately 690 first-cohort repertoires and the roughly 120 validation repertoires shared the same platform, a later analysis reported.

Only in-frame clones appear in the TCRdb table, and some are missing; sequencing was by immunoSEQ multiplex PCR. The sample yields approximately 150,000 clones, around nine tenths seen once. The donors were part of the validation cohort of 100 to 150 subjects. That cohort was separate from the first cohort, which comprised fewer than 800 subjects. Study-wide results and limits: The classifier was said to identify cytomegalovirus status with high specificity and sensitivity. It was approximately 160 TCR beta chains that were listed as cytomegalovirus-associated.

This TCR came from a man between 18 and 35 years old in good health and CMV-seropositive. Specimen: PBMCs. The chain is built from TRBV7-8 and TRBJ2-1; D might be TRBD2 (6 bases). The CDR3 nucleotides read TGTGCCAGCAGCGAGGGCGGGGATGAGCAGTTCTTC. This translates into CASSEGGDEQFF.